Sequencing of this T cell receptor beta chain was carried out in a study of identical twins listed by TCRdb under 2016. In terms of the full investigation: To test whether fetal clonotypes persist, this study deep-sequenced TCR alpha and beta repertoires from monozygotic twins, from unrelated adults of various ages, and from cord blood. To rule out contamination, replicate twin experiments were performed at different times with different library preparation protocols. What the study reported, not specific to this receptor: In monozygotic twins, recombination models systematically underestimated out-of-frame TCR alpha sharing, but the models matched the sharing seen between unrelated individuals. Excess twin sharing in beta out-of-frame sequences was weaker because fewer shared sequences lowered the signal-to-noise ratio. Fewer insertions were carried by abundant cord blood beta clonotypes, a similar but weaker trend appeared in young adult naive repertoires, and no such trend appeared in memory repertoires. Conclusions relied on cross-sectional statistical analysis, since the same donors could not be followed over many years. Compared with coincidental sharing between unrelated individuals, out-of-frame TCR alpha sequences shared between twins had an excess of sequences with low generation probability. Invariant T cells such as MAIT and iNKT could partly confound zero-insertion analyses, although diverse VJ usage argued against such confounding for most clonotypes.

Preparation of the library involved 5' RACE. These reads were obtained on an Illumina HiSeq 2000. A universal primer binding site was introduced by template switching, and a unique molecular identifier was present in the final cDNA, enabling accurate counting of TCR cDNA molecules. Specific primers in the conserved constant-segment region were used to synthesize first-strand cDNA for the TCR alpha and beta chains. To control for contamination, every cDNA library carried two barcodes: a SMART-Mk sample barcode plus Illumina barcodes. TruSeq adapter sequences and Illumina sample barcodes were added in two successive PCR steps. Sequencing of the TCR alpha and beta cDNA libraries was done on the Illumina HiSeq platform using custom primers. The original methods were these. MiGEC processed the raw reads to extract unique molecular identifiers, while MiXCR was used to determine the CDR3 positions. For each individual, recombination models were inferred using an EM algorithm with the repgenHMM and IGoR tools. The tcR package in R was used for shared clonotype analysis, with sharing normalized by the product of cloneset sizes. Out-of-frame nonproductive sequences were analyzed to study raw recombination free of thymic and clonal selection effects. Using fastp trimming at Q25 and MiXCR clonotype assembly, TCRdb reanalyzed the public sequencing data and kept in-frame beta chains. Rows are unified per CDR3 protein, each entry keeping the most common DNA and genes. None of the V and J calls come from the authors' own analysis; TCRdb made them. Recorded for this sample are approximately 700,000 distinct CDR3 sequences; 15% to 20% of them occurred a single time. Jointly, the top ten make up 13% of the sample.

Only healthy Caucasian donors were included. Three pairs of female monozygotic twins, all aged 18 to 29 years, made up the twin cohort. The RNA used for TCR libraries was isolated from peripheral blood mononuclear cells. A note on this clonotype: Its antigen is currently not known. Base qualities were left out, and no much larger clone turns up one base away.

Taken from the germline V gene (reference sequence), the CDR1 and CDR2 loops are SEHNR and FQNEAQ. The junction carries 12 bases between V and J, which are trimmed by 4 bases and 6 bases respectively. From cysteine to phenylalanine, the CDR3 is 14 amino acids long. The retained sequence is limited to the CDR3, 42 bases, with the frame set at the first base. This same sample was also taken into another study, of T cells expressing NK-cell markers. The second investigation adds: Three sorted T-cell subsets (CD3+CD56+NKG2C+, CD3+CD56+NKG2C- and CD3+CD56-NKG2C+) from several donors had their TCR beta-chain repertoires profiled. Of the eight sequenced donors, seven were found to be HCMV-seropositive and one was found to be HCMV-seronegative. To restrict sorting to alphabetaTCR-expressing T cells, an anti-gammadeltaTCR antibody was added in several experiments. For more than 5 donors, the dominant CD3+CD56+NKG2C+ clonotypes were among the top 10 CD8+ clonotypes and accounted for roughly 1.0-8% of CD8+ T cells. Those dominant clonotypes were again the most abundant among CD3+CD56-NKG2C+ cells in four donors, at about 28.3-65%. Whether the expanded NKG2C-expressing T cell clones were specific for HCMV antigens was left unclear. The eight sequenced donors were randomly selected healthy volunteers, three men and five women. HCMV serostatus was determined by detecting HCMV-specific IgG in serum with a commercial ELISA kit. For roughly six donors, bulk peripheral blood T-cell repertoires were also sequenced from unsorted PBMC. MIGEC was used to demultiplex reads and group reads by UMI, and MiTCR was used to assemble and quantify clonotypes. To remove erroneous sequences, TCR cDNA sequences were retained only when supported by two or more reads. The tcR package was used for downstream repertoire analysis, with clonotypes matched between fractions based on CDR3 nucleotide sequence plus V segment. Antigen specificity was annotated against VDJdb with VDJmatch, allowing one amino acid substitution in CDR3.

The sequence is built from TRBV7-9 and TRBJ2-2; tentative D gene TRBD2, with 5 bases matching. Specimen: PBMCs. The clonotype was recovered from a young woman in good health. CDR3 loop: CASSSLIGAGELFF. The bases read TGTGCCAGCAGCTCCCTCATCGGGGCCGGGGAGCTGTTTTTT.